A single sample is the source of the 19 T cell receptor beta chains below, sequenced in a study of T cells in Graves' hyperthyroidism and ophthalmopathy. RNA transcripts yielded amplified TCR beta CDR3 regions. The study used the HTBI primer set for a first-round RT-PCR of the TCR CDR3. TCRdb called the multiplex PCR reads again in MiXCR, with one record for every CDR3 protein. The sample lists nearly 600,000 distinct CDR3 sequences; about 15% were seen once. The specimen was blood. All receptors derive from a woman younger than 45 with Graves' hyperthyroidism that later progressed to Graves' ophthalmopathy.

V usage is TRBV4-2 and J usage is TRBJ1-6; maybe TRBD1 (5 bases). Germline V gene sequence: CDR1 LGHNA, CDR2 YNFKEQ. CDR3 length: 14 residues. Trimming removed 5 bases from V and 13 bases from J, with 18 bases in between. The CDR3 loop reads CASSSGNQGGPLHF. The CDR3 DNA is TGTGCCAGCAGCTCGGGGAATCAGGGAGGTCCCCTCCACTTT.

This clonotype was picked up many times. DNA for the CDR3: TGTGCCAGCAGCCATATGGGGGTCCTCTACGAGCAGTACTTC. It is translated as CASSHMGVLYEQYF. This sequence joins TRBV27 and TRBJ2-7; D possibly uses TRBD1 or TRBD2 (5 bases each). The germline gives CDR1 MNHEY, CDR2 SMNVEV (reference sequence). CDR3 length: 14 amino acids. With 6 bases removed from V and 3 bases from J, the gap between germline ends came to 15 bases.

This clonotype was detected a few times. V is TRBV4-1 and J is TRBJ2-1; TRBD2 matches 10 bases. The CDR3 consists of 16 residues. Germline V lookup: CDR1 MGHRA, CDR2 YSYEKL. The junction had 9 bases not matched to a gene; V was cut back by 4 bases and J by 6 bases. CDR3: CASSREPSGRANEQFF. DNA of the CDR3: TGCGCCAGCAGCCGAGAGCCCAGCGGGAGGGCCAATGAGCAGTTCTTC.

The J gene is TRBJ1-4, the V gene TRBV6-1; 11 nucleotides align to TRBD1. With 6 bases clipped from V and 7 bases from J, the junction kept 7 bases outside the gene matches. The CDR3 has 15 residues. Germline V gives CDR1 MNHNS, CDR2 SASEGT. The CDR3 reads CASSPRTGGGEKLFF. The CDR3 region has the DNA TGTGCCAGCAGCCCTAGGACAGGGGGCGGTGAAAAACTGTTTTTT.

A remark on this clonotype: Mismatch with germline at one junction end may stem from a read error. V and J are TRBV7-6 and TRBJ2-7; 7 nucleotides match TRBD1. Germline lookup yields CDR1 SGHVS and CDR2 FNYEAQ. This CDR3 spans 16 amino acids. The CDR3 sequence is CASSLSDGQAGDEQHF. CDR3 coding DNA: TGTGCCAGCAGCTTATCGGACGGACAGGCCGGTGACGAGCAGCACTTC.

This clonotype was counted at least ten times. The rearrangement joins TRBV5-5 to TRBJ2-7, with D unresolved. The CDR3 loop spans 15 amino acids. The V gene's germline CDR1 is SGHKS and CDR2 YYEKEE (reference sequence). Deletions cut 1 base from V and 0 bases from J, with 11 bases between. DNA for the CDR3: TGTGCCAGCAGCTTGTCGAGGTTCAGCTCCTACGAGCAGTACTTC. Its translation: CASSLSRFSSYEQYF. Looking up the rest from reference TRBV5-5 and TRBJ2-7 gives the full variable domain: DAGVTQSPTHLIKTRGQQVTLRCSPISGHKSVSWYQQVLGQGPQFIFQYYEKEERGRGNFPDRFSARQFPNYSSELNVNALLLGDSALYLCASSLSRFSSYEQYFGPGTRLTVT.

CDR3 protein: CASSRSLTGPSYNSPLHF. CDR3 bases: TGTGCCAGCAGCCGATCCCTGACAGGCCCGAGCTATAATTCACCCCTCCACTTT. The chain combines TRBV3-1 with TRBJ1-6; perhaps TRBD1 as D (6 bases). Germline lookup yields CDR1 LGHDT and CDR2 YNNKEL (reference sequence). The CDR3 length is 18 residues. Trimming left V 4 bases short and J 3 bases short, with 19 bases between.

Many counts were recorded for this clonotype. The chain joins TRBV11-3 to TRBJ2-7; D gene uncertain. V lost 2 bases, J lost 4 bases, and 15 bases lay in between. Germline V lookup: CDR1 SGHNT, CDR2 YENEEA. This CDR3 comprises 15 residues. The CDR3 is CASSLISSTHYEQYF. CDR3 sequence (DNA): TGTGCCAGCAGCTTAATCTCCTCGACCCATTACGAGCAGTACTTC.

Ten or more counts support this clonotype. V gene TRBV7-3 combines with J gene TRBJ1-1; D might be TRBD1 (5 bases). This CDR3 spans 15 amino acids. V was shortened by 3 bases and J by 6 bases, with 17 bases between the two germline ends. Per germline, CDR1 SGHTA and CDR2 FQGTGA. In nucleotides, the CDR3 is TGTGCCAGCAGCTTGAAGCCGGGACTTGGGGCTGAAGCTTTCTTT. It encodes CASSLKPGLGAEAFF.

This clonotype occurred many times. V is TRBV3-1 and J is TRBJ2-7; 11 bases align to TRBD2. V was clipped by 1 base and J by 1 base; unmatched bases: 3. CDR3 length: 16 residues. From germline, CDR1 is LGHDT and CDR2 YNNKEL (reference sequence). CDR3 protein: CASSQGLAGQSYEQYF. Written as DNA, the CDR3 is TGTGCCAGCAGCCAAGGACTAGCGGGGCAGTCCTACGAGCAGTACTTC.

This clonotype was detected many times. This chain connects TRBV9 to TRBJ2-7, with D tentatively TRBD2 (6 bases). Germline V lookup: CDR1 SGDLS, CDR2 YYNGEE. V shed 3 bases and J shed 0 bases, with 10 bases lying between them. CDR3 length equals 14 residues. The CDR3 region has the DNA TGTGCCAGCAGCGCCGGACTATTCTCCTACGAGCAGTACTTC. It is translated as CASSAGLFSYEQYF.

This clonotype came up many times. The chain has TRBV28 and TRBJ1-1; D uncertain. This CDR3 is built from 15 residues. Germline CDR1 is MDHEN and CDR2 is SYDVKM. Deletions cut 5 bases from V and 6 bases from J, with 19 bases between. CDR3 loop: CASSPNSLLGPEAFF. The CDR3 DNA follows: TGTGCCAGCAGTCCTAACTCCCTCTTGGGTCCTGAAGCTTTCTTT.

This clonotype has only a few counts. This chain links TRBV19 with TRBJ2-4, with 10 bases lining up with TRBD2. The V and J ends lost 2 bases and 6 bases, in that order; junction bases with no gene match: 31. CDR3 length: 24 amino acids. Germline values: CDR1 LNHDA, CDR2 SQIVND (reference sequence). DNA of the CDR3: TGTGCCAGTAGTATATTGGTGCTCAGCTTAAAGACTAGCGGGTTAAGCCTTGGGGGAAACATTCAGTACTTC. Translating it yields CASSILVLSLKTSGLSLGGNIQYF.

This clonotype was counted a few times. For the CDR3, the DNA is TGTGCCAGCAGTTCGGGACAGCCTCCCTACGAGCAGTACTTC. Translation gives CASSSGQPPYEQYF. This chain uses TRBV28 with TRBJ2-7; 7 bases align to TRBD1. The trim removed 4 bases at V and 2 bases at J, leaving 5 bases unmatched. The CDR3 sequence is 14 residues long. Per germline, CDR1 MDHEN and CDR2 SYDVKM.

This clonotype was counted many times. CDR3 sequence reads: CASSFGVAGNEQFF. CDR3 nucleotide sequence: TGTGCCAGCAGTTTTGGGGTAGCGGGCAATGAGCAGTTCTTC. The chain joins TRBV28 to TRBJ2-1, with TRBD2 matching over 7 bases. V shed 3 bases and J 6 bases; nucleotides not matched to a gene: 5. The CDR3 runs to 14 residues. Germline lookup yields CDR1 MDHEN and CDR2 SYDVKM. Full variable domain (remainder filled in from reference TRBV28 and TRBJ2-1): DVKVTQSSRYLVKRTGEKVFLECVQDMDHENMFWYRQDPGLGLRLIYFSYDVKMKEKGDIPEGYSVSREKKERFSLILESASTNQTSMYLCASSFGVAGNEQFFGPGTRLTVL.

This clonotype was seen many times. The rearrangement uses TRBV27 and TRBJ2-3; 11 bases are a match to TRBD2. V trimming: 2 bases; J trimming: 0 bases; junction bases outside the gene matches: 4. Germline values: CDR1 MNHEY, CDR2 SMNVEV (reference sequence). CDR3 length: 17 amino acids. The chain's CDR3 is CASSLKGLAASTDTQYF. For the CDR3, the DNA is TGTGCCAGCAGTTTAAAGGGACTAGCGGCTAGCACAGATACGCAGTATTTT.

This clonotype was seen only once. One base away lies a much larger clone, so this may be a sequencing read error. The V gene is TRBV28, the J gene TRBJ1-5; D perhaps matches TRBD1 (6 bases). This CDR3 is built from 12 residues. Germline lookup yields CDR1 MDHEN and CDR2 SYDVKM. The CDR3 here is CVSGGGGQPQHF. CDR3 coding DNA: TGTGTCAGTGGGGGGGGGGGCCAGCCCCAGCATTTT.

The genes are TRBV20-1 and TRBJ1-5; 8 bases fit TRBD1. The CDR3 consists of 14 residues. Unmatched junction bases numbered 7, after V lost 1 base and J lost 8 bases. CDR1 is DFQATT and CDR2 is SNEGSKA in the germline V gene (reference sequence). The CDR3 here is CSARAADREEPQHF. The CDR3 DNA reads TGCAGTGCTAGAGCTGCGGACAGGGAGGAGCCCCAGCATTTT.

At least ten counts were recorded for this clonotype. This sequence joins TRBV28 and TRBJ2-7; D uncertain. Per germline, CDR1 MDHEN and CDR2 SYDVKM. The CDR3 covers 13 residues. V lost 6 bases and J lost 7, with 16 bases in between. The chain's CDR3 is CASRDRSRSEQYF. The CDR3 DNA is TGTGCCAGCAGGGACCGGAGTAGATCTGAGCAGTACTTC.